These T cell receptor beta chains were read from a single sample in a study of tumor and adjacent non-tumor tissue in lung cancer. TCRdb re-called the multiplex PCR reads with MiXCR, one entry per CDR3 protein. Of 85,000 or so distinct CDR3 sequences in the sample, 65% to 80% were seen once. Sequences were obtained from distant non-tumor lung tissue. The source is a woman aged 45-65 years with non-small cell lung cancer. Both conserved end residues are part of each CDR3. D genes are given only for firm matches. The listing skips clone size in some rows; elsewhere it reads once, few, many or a size class.

V: TRBV6-6
J: TRBJ2-3
size: NA
D: NA
DNA: TGTGCAAGCAGTCAGGGGGGACAATACACAGATACGCAGTATTTT
CDR3: CASSQGGQYTDTQYF

V: TRBV11-2
J: TRBJ1-1
size: NA
D: NA
DNA: TGTGCCAGCAGCTTAGAGCCTGGGGTGAACACTGCAGCTTTCTTT
CDR3: CASSLEPGVNTAAFF

V: TRBV19
J: TRBJ2-7
size: NA
D: NA
DNA: TGTGCCACCCATGAAGCCGGGACGGACTCCTACGAGCAGTACTTC
CDR3: CATHEAGTDSYEQYF

V: TRBV29-1
J: TRBJ1-1
size: once
D: NA
DNA: TGCGGCGTTGTCCGAGGGGTGACTGAAGCTTTCTTT
CDR3: CGVVRGVTEAFF

V: TRBV2
J: TRBJ1-6
size: NA
D: TRBD1
DNA: TGTGCCAACAAGGGACAGCTTAATTCACCCCTCCACTTT
CDR3: CANKGQLNSPLHF

V: TRBV6-1
J: TRBJ2-1
size: NA
D: NA
DNA: TGTGCCGTGGCTGGGGGTACGGGAGTTGGCTACAATGAGCAGTTCTTC
CDR3: CAVAGGTGVGYNEQFF

V: TRBV4-1
J: TRBJ2-1
size: NA
D: NA
DNA: TGCCCCAGTAGCCAAGATACGGGGTTTAGCGGAGAGCAGTTCTTC
CDR3: CPSSQDTGFSGEQFF

V: TRBV10-2
J: TRBJ2-7
size: NA
D: NA
DNA: TGCGTCAGCAGTGAATCAGATAACTTTTACGAGCGGTACTTC
CDR3: CVSSESDNFYERYF

V: TRBV4-1
J: TRBJ2-7
size: NA
D: TRBD1
DNA: TGCGCCAGCAACCACGATCTGTGGTCCCGGGACAGGGCCAGCTTC
CDR3: CASNHDLWSRDRASF

V: TRBV11-2
J: TRBJ2-7
size: NA
D: NA
DNA: TGTGCCAGCAGCCTAGAGTTAGGGCCGGGCGAGCAGTACTTC
CDR3: CASSLELGPGEQYF

V: TRBV11-1
J: TRBJ1-2
size: many
D: NA
DNA: TGTGCCAGCAGCTTAACTCAGGGATCGCACTATGGCTACACCTTC
CDR3: CASSLTQGSHYGYTF

V: TRBV5-5
J: TRBJ2-7
size: NA
D: NA
DNA: TGTGCCAGCAGGTTCTCCATTTTCGACATAGCACACAAGCAGTACTTC
CDR3: CASRFSIFDIAHKQYF

V: TRBV5-6
J: TRBJ2-3
size: NA
D: TRBD2
DNA: TGTGCCAGCAACTCTTACCGTACTAGCGGGAGGTCAGATACGCAGTATTTT
CDR3: CASNSYRTSGRSDTQYF

V: TRBV6-1
J: TRBJ1-1
size: NA
D: TRBD1
DNA: TGTGCCTACAAGGGACAGCTGAGTACTGATGCTTTCTTT
CDR3: CAYKGQLSTDAFF

V: TRBV20-1
J: TRBJ1-4
size: many
D: NA
DNA: TGCAGTGTATGGGTGAATGAAAAACTGTTTTTT
CDR3: CSVWVNEKLFF

V: TRBV12-3/TRBV12-4
J: TRBJ2-4
size: NA
D: NA
DNA: TGTGCCAGCAGTTTAGAAGCGATAGACGCTGCGCCAATTTACTTC
CDR3: CASSLEAIDAAPIYF

V: TRBV4-1
J: TRBJ2-3
size: NA
D: TRBD2
DNA: TGCGCCAACAGCCCCGGGACTAGCGGGAGATCAGATACGCAGTATTTT
CDR3: CANSPGTSGRSDTQYF

V: TRBV6-5
J: TRBJ2-1
size: NA
D: NA
DNA: TGTACCAGCGGTTACTCCTTTGCCCCCAGCTCCTACAATGAGCAATTCTTC
CDR3: CTSGYSFAPSSYNEQFF

V: TRBV6-1
J: TRBJ2-1
size: NA
D: NA
DNA: TGTACCAGCAGTATATCAGGGTCTCATGAGCAGTTCTTC
CDR3: CTSSISGSHEQFF

V: TRBV7-9
J: TRBJ1-1
size: NA
D: NA
DNA: TGTGCCAGCAGTTTAGTCAAGGGCTCCACTGGTCCGACTGAAGCTTTCTTT
CDR3: CASSLVKGSTGPTEAFF

V: TRBV6-5
J: TRBJ2-5
size: NA
D: TRBD1
DNA: TGTACCAGCAGTAGGGACAGGGGGCAGGAGACCCAGTACTTC
CDR3: CTSSRDRGQETQYF

V: TRBV11-2
J: TRBJ2-1
size: NA
D: NA
DNA: TGTGCCAGTAGCTTAGACGGGATAGCGACGCCCAATGAGCGGTTCTTC
CDR3: CASSLDGIATPNERFF

V: TRBV6-1
J: TRBJ1-2
size: few
D: NA
DNA: TGTGCCAACAGGGCCAGGCCCTACTATGGTTACACCTTC
CDR3: CANRARPYYGYTF

V: TRBV6-5
J: TRBJ2-1
size: NA
D: TRBD1
DNA: TGTGCCAGCGCAGGGGGCAACAGCTACAATGAGAAGTTATTC
CDR3: CASAGGNSYNEKLF

V: TRBV29-1
J: TRBJ2-1
size: NA
D: NA
DNA: TGCAGCGTTCAACCGTCCGGGAGCTCCTACAATCAGCAGTTCTTC
CDR3: CSVQPSGSSYNQQFF

V: TRBV11-2
J: TRBJ2-3
size: NA
D: NA
DNA: TGTGCCAGCAGCCCGGCACAGGCGTACACAAATACGCAGTATTTT
CDR3: CASSPAQAYTNTQYF

V: TRBV7-9
J: TRBJ2-1
size: many
D: TRBD1
DNA: TGTGCCAGCAGCCCACAGGGGGCAGAAAATGAGCAGTTCTTC
CDR3: CASSPQGAENEQFF

V: TRBV7-9
J: TRBJ2-6
size: NA
D: TRBD2
DNA: TGCGCCAGCAGCAAGCCGACTAGCGGGACTGGGGCCAACGTCCTGACTTTC
CDR3: CASSKPTSGTGANVLTF

V: TRBV12-3/TRBV12-4
J: TRBJ1-2
size: NA
D: TRBD1
DNA: TGTGTCAGCAGTCCGGGACAGGACTATGGCTACACTTTC
CDR3: CVSSPGQDYGYTF

V: TRBV11-2
J: TRBJ2-3
size: once
D: NA
DNA: TGTGTTAGCAGCTTAAGACCCCCAGGGGACCATACGCAGTATTTT
CDR3: CVSSLRPPGDHTQYF